This T cell receptor (beta chain) was sequenced for a study of T cell responses to AZD1222 COVID-19 vaccine. The germline CDR1 and CDR2 sequences are SGDLS and YYNGEE. V trimming: 4 bases; J trimming: 8 bases; junction bases outside the gene matches: 5. The CDR3 covers 12 residues. Using immunoSEQ multiplex PCR, the repertoire was profiled, and TCRdb retains in-frame clones only, with some absent. The data show about 150,000 clones, just over 90% seen once. Concerning this clone itself: As yet, its antigen is unknown.

Points from the study as a whole: Receipt of two AZD1222 doses was followed by a rise in Spike-specific TCR breadth and depth. In the spike-specific TCR repertoire, nearly half reportedly target unmutated variant regions.

The TCR sequence derives from an adult who received the AZD1222 COVID-19 vaccine. The chain combines TRBV9 with TRBJ1-1; 7 bases line up with TRBD1. The material was peripheral blood, obtained 28 days after the second AZD1222 dose. CDR3 coding DNA: TGTGCCAGCAGCTCACGACAGGGAGAAGCTTTCTTT. Amino acids: CASSSRQGEAFF.